This entry concerns a single T cell receptor (beta chain). The data are from a study of T cells in Graves' hyperthyroidism and ophthalmopathy. With V trimmed by 1 base and J by 5 bases, 7 bases remained unmatched. Germline V gene data show CDR1 as DFQATT and CDR2 as SNEGSKA (reference sequence). The CDR3 length is 15 residues. The source material, RNA transcripts, was used to amplify TCR beta CDR3 regions. An initial round of RT-PCR targeting the TCR CDR3 relied on the HTBI primer set. TCRdb re-derived calls from the multiplex PCR reads in MiXCR, one entry per CDR3 protein. The sample lists 490,000 or so distinct CDR3 sequences, about 20% occurring once.

The receptor's source is a man aged 35-49 years with Graves' ophthalmopathy. Sequences were obtained from blood. The chain uses TRBV20-1 and TRBJ1-5; TRBD1 matches at 8 bases. CDR3: CSARVTARGHQPQHF. CDR3 bases: TGCAGTGCTAGAGTCACGGCCAGGGGGCATCAGCCCCAGCATTTT.